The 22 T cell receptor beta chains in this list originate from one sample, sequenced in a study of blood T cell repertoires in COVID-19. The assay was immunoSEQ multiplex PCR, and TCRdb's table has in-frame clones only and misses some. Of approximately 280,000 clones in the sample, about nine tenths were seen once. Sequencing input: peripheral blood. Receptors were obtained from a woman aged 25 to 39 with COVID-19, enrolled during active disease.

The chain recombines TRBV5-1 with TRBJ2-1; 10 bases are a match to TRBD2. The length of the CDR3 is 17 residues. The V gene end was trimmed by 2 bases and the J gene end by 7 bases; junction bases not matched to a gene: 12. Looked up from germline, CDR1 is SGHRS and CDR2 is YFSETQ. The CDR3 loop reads CASSFAGAGGPGNEQFF. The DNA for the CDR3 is TGCGCCAGCAGCTTTGCTGGAGCGGGAGGGCCGGGGAATGAGCAGTTCTTC.

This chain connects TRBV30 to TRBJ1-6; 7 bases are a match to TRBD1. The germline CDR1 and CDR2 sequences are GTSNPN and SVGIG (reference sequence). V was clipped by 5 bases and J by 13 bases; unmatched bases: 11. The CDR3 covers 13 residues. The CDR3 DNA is TGTGCCTGGGGGGACAGCCCCTGGGTTCCCCTCCACTTT. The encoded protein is CAWGDSPWVPLHF.

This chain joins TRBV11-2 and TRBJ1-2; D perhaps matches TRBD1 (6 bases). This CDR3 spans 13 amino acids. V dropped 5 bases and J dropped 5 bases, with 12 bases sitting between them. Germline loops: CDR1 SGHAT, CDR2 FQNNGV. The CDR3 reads CASSPDRNYGYTF. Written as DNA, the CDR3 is TGTGCCAGCAGCCCGGACAGAAATTATGGCTACACCTTC.

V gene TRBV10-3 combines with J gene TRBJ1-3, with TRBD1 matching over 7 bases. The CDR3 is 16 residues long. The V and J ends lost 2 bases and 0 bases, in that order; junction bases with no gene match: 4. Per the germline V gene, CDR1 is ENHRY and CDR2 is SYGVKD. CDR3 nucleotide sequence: TGTGCCATCAGTGAGCATAGGGACAGCTCTGGAAACACCATATATTTT. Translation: CAISEHRDSSGNTIYF.

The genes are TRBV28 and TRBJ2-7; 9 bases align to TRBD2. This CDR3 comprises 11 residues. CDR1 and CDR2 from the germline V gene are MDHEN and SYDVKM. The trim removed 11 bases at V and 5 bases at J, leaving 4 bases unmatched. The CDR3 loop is CASGTSNEQYF. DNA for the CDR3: TGTGCCTCCGGGACTAGCAACGAGCAGTACTTC. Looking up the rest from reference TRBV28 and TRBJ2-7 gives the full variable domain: DVKVTQSSRYLVKRTGEKVFLECVQDMDHENMFWYRQDPGLGLRLIYFSYDVKMKEKGDIPEGYSVSREKKERFSLILESASTNQTSMYLCASGTSNEQYFGPGTRLTVT.

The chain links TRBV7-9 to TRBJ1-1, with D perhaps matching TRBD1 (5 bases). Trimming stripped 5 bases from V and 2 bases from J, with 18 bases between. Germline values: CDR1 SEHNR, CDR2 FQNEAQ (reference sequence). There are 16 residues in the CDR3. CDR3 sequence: CASSHGQGRVNTEAFF. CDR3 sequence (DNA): TGTGCCAGCAGCCACGGACAAGGAAGGGTCAACACTGAAGCTTTCTTT.

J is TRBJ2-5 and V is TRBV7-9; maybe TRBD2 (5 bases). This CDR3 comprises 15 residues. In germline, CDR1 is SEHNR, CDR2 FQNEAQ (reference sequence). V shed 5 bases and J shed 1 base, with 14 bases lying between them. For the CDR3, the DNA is TGTGCCAGCAGCATAGGAGCCGGGGTCCAAGAGACCCAGTACTTC. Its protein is CASSIGAGVQETQYF.

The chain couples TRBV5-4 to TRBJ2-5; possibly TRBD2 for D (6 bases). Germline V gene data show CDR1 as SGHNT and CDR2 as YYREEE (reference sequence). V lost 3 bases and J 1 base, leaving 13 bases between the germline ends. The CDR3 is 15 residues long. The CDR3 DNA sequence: TGTGCCAGCAGCTCTCCGGGACTGAGCCAAGAGACCCAGTACTTC. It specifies CASSSPGLSQETQYF.

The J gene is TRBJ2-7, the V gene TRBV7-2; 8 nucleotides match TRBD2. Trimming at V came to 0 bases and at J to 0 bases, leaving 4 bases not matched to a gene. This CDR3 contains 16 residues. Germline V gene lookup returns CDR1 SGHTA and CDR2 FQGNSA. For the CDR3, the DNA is TGTGCCAGCAGCTTAGCGGGGCTAGCGGGCTCCTACGAGCAGTACTTC. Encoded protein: CASSLAGLAGSYEQYF.

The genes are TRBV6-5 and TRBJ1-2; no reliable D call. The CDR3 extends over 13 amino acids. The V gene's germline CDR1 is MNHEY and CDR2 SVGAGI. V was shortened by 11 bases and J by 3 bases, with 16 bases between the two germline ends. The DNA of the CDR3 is TGTGCCGGACTCTCGCAGACGGACTATGGCTACACCTTC. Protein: CAGLSQTDYGYTF.

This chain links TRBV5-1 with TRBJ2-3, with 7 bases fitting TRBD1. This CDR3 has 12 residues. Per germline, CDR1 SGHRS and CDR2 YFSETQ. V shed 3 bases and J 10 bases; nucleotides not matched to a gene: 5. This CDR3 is CASSSTGAAQYF. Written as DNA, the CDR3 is TGCGCCAGCAGCTCCACAGGGGCAGCGCAGTATTTT.

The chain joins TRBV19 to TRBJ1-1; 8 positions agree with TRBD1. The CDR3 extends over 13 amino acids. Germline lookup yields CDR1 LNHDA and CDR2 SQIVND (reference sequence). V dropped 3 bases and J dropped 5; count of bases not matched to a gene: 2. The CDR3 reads CASSMQGATEAFF. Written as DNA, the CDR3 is TGTGCCAGTAGTATGCAGGGGGCGACTGAAGCTTTCTTT. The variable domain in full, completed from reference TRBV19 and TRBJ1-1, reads DGGITQSPKYLFRKEGQNVTLSCEQNLNHDAMYWYRQDPGQGLRLIYYSQIVNDFQKGDIAEGYSVSREKKESFPLTVTSAQKNPTAFYLCASSMQGATEAFFGQGTRLTVV.

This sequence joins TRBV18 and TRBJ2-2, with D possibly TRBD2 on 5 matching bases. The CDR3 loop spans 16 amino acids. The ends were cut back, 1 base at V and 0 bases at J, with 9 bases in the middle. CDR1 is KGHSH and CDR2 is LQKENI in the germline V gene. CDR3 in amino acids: CASSPLAHANTGELFF. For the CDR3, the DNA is TGTGCCAGCTCACCACTAGCGCACGCGAACACCGGGGAGCTGTTTTTT.

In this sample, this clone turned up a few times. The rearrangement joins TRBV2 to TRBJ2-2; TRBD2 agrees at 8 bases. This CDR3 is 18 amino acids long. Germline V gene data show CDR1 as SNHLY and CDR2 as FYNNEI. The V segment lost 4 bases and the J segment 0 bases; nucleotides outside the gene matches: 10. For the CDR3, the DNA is TGTGCCAGCAGTGCGAGTATTGGGGGACTAGCGAACACCGGGGAGCTGTTTTTT. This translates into CASSASIGGLANTGELFF.

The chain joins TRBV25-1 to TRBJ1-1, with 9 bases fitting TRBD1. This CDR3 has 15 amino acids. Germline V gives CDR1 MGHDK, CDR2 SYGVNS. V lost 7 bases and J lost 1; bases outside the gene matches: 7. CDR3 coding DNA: TGTGCCAGCACCCCCGGGGGACAGGGGAACACTGAAGCTTTCTTT. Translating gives CASTPGGQGNTEAFF.

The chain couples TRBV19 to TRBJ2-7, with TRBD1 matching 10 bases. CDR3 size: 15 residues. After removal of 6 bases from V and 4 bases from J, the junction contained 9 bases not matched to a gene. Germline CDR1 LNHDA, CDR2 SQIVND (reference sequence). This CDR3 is CASSPSGTGAYEQYF. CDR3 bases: TGTGCCAGTAGCCCCTCCGGGACAGGGGCTTACGAGCAGTACTTC.

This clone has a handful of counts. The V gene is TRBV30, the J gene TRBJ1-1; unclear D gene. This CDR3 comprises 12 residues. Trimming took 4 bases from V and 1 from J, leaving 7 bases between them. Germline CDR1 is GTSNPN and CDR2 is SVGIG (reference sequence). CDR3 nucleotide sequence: TGTGCCTGGAACCCAGGGAACACTGAAGCTTTCTTT. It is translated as CAWNPGNTEAFF.

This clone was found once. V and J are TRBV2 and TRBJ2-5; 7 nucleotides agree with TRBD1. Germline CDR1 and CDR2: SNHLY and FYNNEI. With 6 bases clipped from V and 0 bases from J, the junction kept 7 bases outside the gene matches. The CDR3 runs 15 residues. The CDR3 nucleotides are TGTGCCAGCAGCTGGGGACAGACGTACCAAGAGACCCAGTACTTC. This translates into CASSWGQTYQETQYF. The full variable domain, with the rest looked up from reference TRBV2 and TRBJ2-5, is EPEVTQTPSHQVTQMGQEVILRCVPISNHLYFYWYRQILGQKVEFLVSFYNNEISEKSEIFDDQFSVERPDGSNFTLKIRSTKLEDSAMYFCASSWGQTYQETQYFGPGTRLLVL.

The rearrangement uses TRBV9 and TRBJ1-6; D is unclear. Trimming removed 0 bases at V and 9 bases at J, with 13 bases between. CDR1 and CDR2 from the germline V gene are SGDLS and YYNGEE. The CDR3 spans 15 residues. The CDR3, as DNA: TGTGCCAGCAGCGTAGTTGGAGGGAGCGGTTCACCCCTCCACTTT. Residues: CASSVVGGSGSPLHF.

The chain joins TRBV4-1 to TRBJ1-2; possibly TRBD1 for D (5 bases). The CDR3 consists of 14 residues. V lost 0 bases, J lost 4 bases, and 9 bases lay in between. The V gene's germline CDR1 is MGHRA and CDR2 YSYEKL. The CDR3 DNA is TGCGCCAGCAGCCAAGAAGGACACATCTATGGCTACACCTTC. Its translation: CASSQEGHIYGYTF.

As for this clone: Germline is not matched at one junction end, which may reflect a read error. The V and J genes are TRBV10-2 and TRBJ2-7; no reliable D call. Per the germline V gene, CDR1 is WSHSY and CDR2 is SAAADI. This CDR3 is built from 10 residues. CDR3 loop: CASSDSVVVF. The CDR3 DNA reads TGCGCCAGCAGTGATTCAGTCGTCGTCTTC.

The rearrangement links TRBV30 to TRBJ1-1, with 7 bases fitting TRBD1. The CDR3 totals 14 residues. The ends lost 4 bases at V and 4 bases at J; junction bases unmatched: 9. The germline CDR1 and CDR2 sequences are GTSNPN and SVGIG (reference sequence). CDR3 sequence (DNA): TGTGCCTGGATGATTCGACAGGGTTTCACTGAAGCTTTCTTT. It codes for CAWMIRQGFTEAFF.